The subject of this entry is one TCR beta chain. Its antigen is currently unknown. The authors divided CD4+ cells into CD45RA+ naive and CD45RA-negative memory subsets. These data are taken from a study of shared clonotypes between healthy human individuals. Study context: Three CD4 naive, three CD4 memory, two CD8 naive and one CD8 memory plate were used per donor.

Broader study findings: The study found lower generation probabilities in non-shared clonotypes than in those shared by all four donors.

Researchers divided each subset's genomic DNA evenly across several immunoSEQ plates. Measured with immunoSEQ multiplex PCR; TCRdb has only the in-frame clones, and not every one. The table lists a few hundred thousand clones, about 96% of them singletons. V dropped 4 bases and J dropped 7; count of bases not matched to a gene: 16. Germline V gene data show CDR1 as MNHEY and CDR2 as SMNVEV (reference sequence). CDR3 length: 18 residues. The origin of this receptor is a woman aged 25 to 39 in good health. Sequencing used naive CD4+ T cells sorted from blood. Noted subset: CD45RA+ positively selected. V and J are TRBV27 and TRBJ2-1; 10 bases line up with TRBD2. The CDR3: CASSSLGEAGGIGNEQFF. As DNA, the CDR3 is TGTGCCAGCAGTTCCTTGGGGGAAGCGGGAGGGATAGGGAATGAGCAGTTCTTC.